Below, one T cell receptor (beta chain) is given with its context. The sample belongs to a study of blood T cell repertoires in COVID-19. The wider study: Samples came from the United States, Italy and Spain, spanning acute and convalescent COVID-19. T cells, B-cell-depleted T cells, or PBMCs supplied cDNA or gDNA.

Under the authors' procedure: For nucleated cells, counts were estimated from reference gene primer amplification. Libraries were prepared by immunoSEQ multiplex PCR; TCRdb keeps only in-frame clonotypes and omits some of them. The V and J calls and the clone size are those of that table, but D and trimming were determined from the DNA. The table includes approximately 230,000 clones, nearly 90% detected once. Germline V CDR1 and CDR2: MNHEY, SVGAGI. V gave up 2 bases and J gave up 0 bases; unmatched junction bases: 4. This CDR3 region has 16 residues. V is TRBV6-5 and J is TRBJ2-3, with TRBD1 matching 8 bases. Sequenced sample: peripheral blood. The origin of this receptor is a man between 18 and 29 years old with active or convalescent COVID-19. The CDR3 here is CASSYRQGPSTDTQYF. Written as DNA, the CDR3 is TGTGCCAGCAGTTACCGACAGGGGCCTAGCACAGATACGCAGTATTTT.